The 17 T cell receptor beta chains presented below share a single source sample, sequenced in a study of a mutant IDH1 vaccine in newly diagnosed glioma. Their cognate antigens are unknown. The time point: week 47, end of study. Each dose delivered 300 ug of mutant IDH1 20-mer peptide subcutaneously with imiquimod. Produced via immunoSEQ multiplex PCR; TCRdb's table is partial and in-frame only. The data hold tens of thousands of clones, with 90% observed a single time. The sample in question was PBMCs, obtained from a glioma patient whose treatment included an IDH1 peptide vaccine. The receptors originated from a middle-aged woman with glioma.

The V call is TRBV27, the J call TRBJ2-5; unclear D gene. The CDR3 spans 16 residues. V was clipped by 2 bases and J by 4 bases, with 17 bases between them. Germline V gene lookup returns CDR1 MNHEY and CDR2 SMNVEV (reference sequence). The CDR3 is CASSLEPKYLGETQYF. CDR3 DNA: TGTGCCAGCAGTTTAGAACCTAAATACCTTGGAGAGACCCAGTACTTC.

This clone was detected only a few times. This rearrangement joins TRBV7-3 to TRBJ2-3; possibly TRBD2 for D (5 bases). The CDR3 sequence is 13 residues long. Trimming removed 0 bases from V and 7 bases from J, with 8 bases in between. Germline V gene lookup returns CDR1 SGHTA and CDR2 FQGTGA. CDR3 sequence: CASSLTRANTQYF. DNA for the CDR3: TGTGCCAGCAGCTTAACGCGGGCGAATACGCAGTATTTT.

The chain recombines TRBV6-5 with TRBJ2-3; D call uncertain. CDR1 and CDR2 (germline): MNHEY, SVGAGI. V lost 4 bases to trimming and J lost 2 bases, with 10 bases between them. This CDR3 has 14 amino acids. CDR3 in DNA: TGTGCCAGCAGTTCCCGGGCTCCCACAGATACGCAGTATTTT. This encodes CASSSRAPTDTQYF.

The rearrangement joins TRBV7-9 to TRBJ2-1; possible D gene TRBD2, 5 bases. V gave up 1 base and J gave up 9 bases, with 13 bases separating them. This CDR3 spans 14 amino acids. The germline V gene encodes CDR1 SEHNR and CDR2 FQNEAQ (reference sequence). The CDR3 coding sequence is TGTGCCAGCAGCTTAGTCAGCCCCGGGGTTGAGCAGTTCTTC. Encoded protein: CASSLVSPGVEQFF.

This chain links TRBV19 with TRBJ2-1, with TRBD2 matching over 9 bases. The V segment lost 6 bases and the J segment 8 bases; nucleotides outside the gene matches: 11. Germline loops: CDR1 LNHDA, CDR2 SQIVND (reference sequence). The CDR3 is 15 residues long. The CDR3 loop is CASREGTSNSDEQFF. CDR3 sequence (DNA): TGTGCCAGTAGAGAGGGGACTAGCAATTCGGATGAGCAGTTCTTC.

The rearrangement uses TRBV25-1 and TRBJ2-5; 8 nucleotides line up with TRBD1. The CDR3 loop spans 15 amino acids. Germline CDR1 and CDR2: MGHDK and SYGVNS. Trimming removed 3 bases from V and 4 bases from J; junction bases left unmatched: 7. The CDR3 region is CASSEGAGGLETQYF. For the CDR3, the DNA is TGTGCCAGCAGTGAGGGGGCAGGGGGCCTAGAGACCCAGTACTTC.

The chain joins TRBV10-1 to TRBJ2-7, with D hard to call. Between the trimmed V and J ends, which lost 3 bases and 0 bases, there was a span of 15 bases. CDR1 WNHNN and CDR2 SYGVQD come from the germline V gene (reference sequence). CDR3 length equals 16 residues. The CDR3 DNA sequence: TGCGCCAGCAGTGATCACGGCTCATCCCGCTCCTACGAGCAGTACTTC. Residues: CASSDHGSSRSYEQYF.

The DNA of the CDR3 is TGCGCCAGCAGGAAGGACCCAATTGGAAACACCATATATTTT. Translated, it gives CASRKDPIGNTIYF. V usage is TRBV4-1 and J usage is TRBJ1-3; D not resolved. Germline CDR1 and CDR2: MGHRA and YSYEKL. This CDR3 comprises 14 residues. The V and J ends lost 6 bases and 3 bases respectively, with 12 bases between them.

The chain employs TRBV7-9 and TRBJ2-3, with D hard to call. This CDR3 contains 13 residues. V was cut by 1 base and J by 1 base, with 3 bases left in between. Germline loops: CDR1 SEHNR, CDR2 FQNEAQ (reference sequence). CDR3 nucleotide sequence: TGTGCCAGCAGCTTAGAGGGCACAGATACGCAGTATTTT. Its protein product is CASSLEGTDTQYF.

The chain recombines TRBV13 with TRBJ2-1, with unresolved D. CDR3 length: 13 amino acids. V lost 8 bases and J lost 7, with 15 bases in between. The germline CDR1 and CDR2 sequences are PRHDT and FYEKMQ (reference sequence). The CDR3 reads CASSQDSKNEQFF. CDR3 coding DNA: TGTGCCAGCTCGCAGGATTCGAAAAATGAGCAGTTCTTC.

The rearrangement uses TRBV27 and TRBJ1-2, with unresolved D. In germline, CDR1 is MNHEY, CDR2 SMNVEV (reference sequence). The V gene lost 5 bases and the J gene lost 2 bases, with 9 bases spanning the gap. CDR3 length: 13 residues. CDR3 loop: CASSLRQNYGYTF. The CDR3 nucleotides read TGTGCCAGCAGTCTCAGGCAGAACTATGGCTACACCTTC.

The CDR3 sequence: CASSFRSAGDTQYF. In DNA form, the CDR3 reads TGTGCCAGCAGCTTCCGATCGGCTGGAGATACGCAGTATTTT. The rearrangement links TRBV7-2 to TRBJ2-3; D gene unclear. CDR3 length equals 14 residues. V lost 3 bases to trimming and J lost 5 bases, with 12 bases between them. Germline V CDR1 and CDR2: SGHTA, FQGNSA.

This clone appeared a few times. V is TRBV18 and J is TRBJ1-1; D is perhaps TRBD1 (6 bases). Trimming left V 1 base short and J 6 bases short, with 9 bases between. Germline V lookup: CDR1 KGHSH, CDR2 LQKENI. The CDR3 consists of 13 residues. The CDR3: CASSPRTEPEAFF. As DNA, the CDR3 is TGTGCCAGCTCACCACGGACAGAACCTGAAGCTTTCTTT. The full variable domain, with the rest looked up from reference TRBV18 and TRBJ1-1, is NAGVMQNPRHLVRRRGQEARLRCSPMKGHSHVYWYRQLPEEGLKFMVYLQKENIIDESGMPKERFSAEFPKEGPSILRIQQVVRGDSAAYFCASSPRTEPEAFFGQGTRLTVV.

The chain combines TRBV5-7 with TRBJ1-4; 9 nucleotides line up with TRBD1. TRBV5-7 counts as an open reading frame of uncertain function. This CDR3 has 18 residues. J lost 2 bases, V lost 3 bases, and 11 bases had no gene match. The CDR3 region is CASSYQDRGMVTNEKLFF. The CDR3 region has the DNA TGTGCCAGCAGCTACCAGGACAGGGGAATGGTGACTAATGAAAAACTGTTTTTT.

CDR3: CAWDTDRGLYNEQFF. CDR3 DNA: TGTGCCTGGGATACCGACAGGGGGCTATACAATGAGCAGTTCTTC. The rearrangement links TRBV30 to TRBJ2-1; 10 nucleotides agree with TRBD1. CDR1 is GTSNPN, CDR2 SVGIG, per germline (reference sequence). Trimming took 5 bases from V and 4 from J; bases not matched to a gene: 8. The CDR3 covers 15 residues.

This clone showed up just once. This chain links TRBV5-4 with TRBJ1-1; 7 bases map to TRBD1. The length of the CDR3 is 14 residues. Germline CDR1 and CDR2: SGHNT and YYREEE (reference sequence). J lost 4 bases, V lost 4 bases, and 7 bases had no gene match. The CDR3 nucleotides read TGTGCCAGCAGCCAACAGGGGTTGGGCACTGAAGCTTTCTTT. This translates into CASSQQGLGTEAFF.

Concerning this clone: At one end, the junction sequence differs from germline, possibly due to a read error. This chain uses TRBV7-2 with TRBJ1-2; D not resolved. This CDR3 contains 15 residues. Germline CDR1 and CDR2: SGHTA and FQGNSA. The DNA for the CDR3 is TGTGCCAGCAGTTTAGGGAGTACGGGAAACTATGGCTACACCTTC. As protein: CASSLGSTGNYGYTF. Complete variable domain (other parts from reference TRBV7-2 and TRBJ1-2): GAGVSQSPSNKVTEKGKDVELRCDPISGHTALYWYRQSLGQGLEFLIYFQGNSAPDKSGLPSDRFSAERTGGSVSTLTIQRTQQEDSAVYLCASSLGSTGNYGYTFGSGTRLTVV.